This TCR beta chain was recorded in a study of cytomegalovirus exposure and HLA in healthy donors. General study points: A link between a missense DCLRE1C variant and TCR beta V- and J-gene trimming emerged from a later analysis.

Regarding this clone: Its matching antigen is unknown.

Trimming at V came to 4 bases and at J to 5 bases, leaving 0 bases not matched to a gene. Per germline, CDR1 KGHSH and CDR2 LQKENI. The CDR3 is 14 residues long. PCR used 60 Vbeta primers and 13 Jbeta primers. Generated by immunoSEQ multiplex PCR, the TCRdb table keeps only in-frame clones and is missing some. The data show 55,000 to 75,000 clones, approximately 67% seen once. The receptor was isolated from a man aged 25-40 years in good health and CMV-seronegative. Sequencing input: PBMCs. The V and J genes are TRBV18 and TRBJ1-6; 9 nucleotides agree with TRBD1. CDR3 DNA sequence: TGTGCCAGCTCACGGGACAGGGATAATTCACCCCTCCACTTT. Its protein is CASSRDRDNSPLHF.